This TCR beta chain comes out of a study of OX40 agonist ivuxolimab in advanced cancers. Background on the study: Patients undergoing dose escalation presented with hepatocellular carcinoma, melanoma, renal cell or head and neck cancer.

Germline lookup yields CDR1 MDHEN and CDR2 SYDVKM. This CDR3 has 15 amino acids. V lost 1 base and J lost 4, with 11 bases in between. Overall study findings and caveats: The study found among the lowest clonal expansion in partial responders at 0.1-3.0 mg/kg. Researchers did not establish what antigens the expanded peripheral T cells target.

As to this clone: Its specificity is unknown.

Profiled with immunoSEQ multiplex PCR; TCRdb holds only in-frame clones, not every one. The table shows 70,000 to 75,000 clones, with over 80% occurring only once. The material was CD4+ or CD8+ T cells sorted from blood, obtained in a trial of the OX40 agonist ivuxolimab. The rearrangement uses TRBV28 and TRBJ2-1, with D tentatively TRBD1 (6 bases). This TCR came from an adult with an advanced solid tumor such as melanoma, head and neck, liver or kidney cancer. CDR3 protein: CASSLSGQIYNEQFF. CDR3 nucleotide sequence: TGTGCCAGCAGTTTATCGGGACAAATTTACAATGAGCAGTTCTTC. The full variable domain, its missing parts supplied by reference TRBV28 and TRBJ2-1, is DVKVTQSSRYLVKRTGEKVFLECVQDMDHENMFWYRQDPGLGLRLIYFSYDVKMKEKGDIPEGYSVSREKKERFSLILESASTNQTSMYLCASSLSGQIYNEQFFGPGTRLTVL.